This TCR beta chain appears in the sequencing data of a study of Ad26.COV2.S vaccination and SARS-CoV-2 variants. The V gene end was trimmed by 2 bases and the J gene end by 2 bases; junction bases not matched to a gene: 1. The CDR3 loop spans 14 amino acids. Per germline, CDR1 SGHRS and CDR2 YFSETQ. Treatment reported: some 20 received Ad26.COV2.S at low or high dose, single or two shots; 5 received placebo; per-sample allocation not given. Samples came from day 63 after the first vaccine or placebo injection. TCRdb's copy holds only in-frame clones and misses some; the assay was immunoSEQ multiplex PCR. The profile shows roughly 450,000 clones, about 93% of them singletons.

The V call is TRBV5-1, the J call TRBJ2-7, with TRBD1 matching over 10 bases. This clonotype was sampled from a person between 18 and 59 years old who received the Ad26.COV2.S COVID-19 vaccine or a placebo. This specimen consisted of peripheral blood, obtained in a trial of Ad26.COV2.S vaccine versus placebo. CDR3 sequence (DNA): TGCGCCAGCAGCTTCGGGACAGGGGCCTACGAGCAGTACTTC. Its translation: CASSFGTGAYEQYF. The full variable domain, completed using reference TRBV5-1 and TRBJ2-7, is KAGVTQTPRYLIKTRGQQVTLSCSPISGHRSVSWYQQTPGQGLQFLFEYFSETQRNKGNFPGRFSGRQFSNSRSEMNVSTLELGDSALYLCASSFGTGAYEQYFGPGTRLTVT.